These 20 T cell receptor beta chains came from one sample sequenced in a study of regulatory T cells in long-lasting Graves disease. Investigators prepared the TCR beta libraries by applying iRepertoire HTBI primers and Arm-PCR of CDR3 regions. TCRdb analysed the multiplex PCR reads with MiXCR anew, one entry per CDR3 protein. The sample contains 300,000 to 400,000 distinct CDR3 sequences, about 16% of which appear only once. This sample's time point: newly diagnosed GD, antithyroid drugs for less than 3 months. The authors made the TCR library using RNA they extracted from PBMCs. Material: peripheral blood mononuclear cells (PBMCs), obtained at new diagnosis, from a patient treated with antithyroid drugs. The receptor set was obtained from a female donor with Graves disease.

The chain is built from TRBV5-6 and TRBJ2-6; 7 bases fit TRBD2. Germline V gives CDR1 SGHDT, CDR2 YYEEEE. Trimming took 3 bases from V and 4 from J; bases not matched to a gene: 4. CDR3 length: 15 residues. Here the CDR3 reads CASSWGGSGANVLTF. In nucleotides, the CDR3 is TGTGCCAGCAGCTGGGGGGGGTCCGGGGCCAACGTCCTGACTTTC.

On this clonotype itself: This could be a read error, since a much larger clone is one nucleotide away. V is TRBV6-5 and J is TRBJ2-2; maybe TRBD2 (5 bases). The CDR3 has 12 residues. Germline V lookup: CDR1 MNHEY, CDR2 SVGAGI. Here the CDR3 reads CASGSNTGEPFF. CDR3 in DNA: TGTGCCAGCGGTTCGAACACCGGGGAGCCGTTTTTT.

There are many counts of this clonotype. V gene TRBV2 combines with J gene TRBJ1-5; D gene unclear. Germline V gene lookup returns CDR1 SNHLY and CDR2 FYNNEI. V lost 5 bases to trimming and J lost 4 bases, with 12 bases between them. The CDR3 loop spans 14 amino acids. The CDR3 loop reads CASSPQRPNQPQHF. The DNA of the CDR3 is TGTGCCAGCAGTCCCCAGCGGCCGAATCAGCCCCAGCATTTT.

This chain connects TRBV7-2 to TRBJ1-6; a possible D gene is TRBD1 (5 bases). Per the germline V gene, CDR1 is SGHTA and CDR2 is FQGNSA. The V end was cut by 5 bases, the J end by 10 bases, with 15 bases between. The CDR3 extends over 14 amino acids. DNA for the CDR3: TGTGCCAGCAGCGGAGGGACCTTCGGGTCACCCCTCCACTTT. It translates to CASSGGTFGSPLHF.

As concerns this clonotype: Its ends do not fully match the called genes, so a read error is possible. The J gene is TRBJ2-3, the V gene TRBV19; 14 positions agree with TRBD2. CDR1 and CDR2 (germline): LNHDA, SQIVND (reference sequence). This CDR3 contains 18 residues. CDR3 in DNA: TGTGGCAGTAGTATCCCGGGACTAGCGGGAGAGGTCACAGATACGCAGTATTTT. Translation gives CGSSIPGLAGEVTDTQYF.

This clonotype was observed many times. This chain links TRBV7-3 with TRBJ2-3; 12 nucleotides align to TRBD2. With 4 bases clipped from V and 5 bases from J, the junction kept 7 bases outside the gene matches. The CDR3 is 16 residues long. Germline values: CDR1 SGHTA, CDR2 FQGTGA. This CDR3 is CASSSTGLAGGDTQYF. The CDR3, as DNA: TGTGCCAGCAGCTCCACGGGACTAGCGGGTGGAGATACGCAGTATTTT.

The table lists this clonotype with many counts. The chain combines TRBV5-6 with TRBJ2-1; no firm D call. Per germline, CDR1 SGHDT and CDR2 YYEEEE. Between the trimmed V and J ends, which lost 8 bases and 7 bases, there was a span of 10 bases. The CDR3 totals 11 residues. The CDR3 bases are TGTGCCAGTAGCAGGTGGAATGAGCAGTTCTTC. It yields the protein CASSRWNEQFF.

V usage is TRBV7-6 and J usage is TRBJ1-6; TRBD1 is a possible D gene (5 bases). CDR3 size: 17 residues. V lost 5 bases and J 4 bases, leaving 18 bases between the germline ends. The germline V gene has CDR1 SGHVS and CDR2 FNYEAQ. The CDR3 region is CASSAGRDLGYNSPLHF. The CDR3 DNA follows: TGTGCCAGCAGCGCAGGCAGGGATTTAGGATATAATTCACCCCTCCACTTT.

Ten or more counts support this clonotype. The gene calls are TRBV7-2 and TRBJ2-1; D may correspond to TRBD1 or TRBD2 (5 bases each). Germline V gives CDR1 SGHTA, CDR2 FQGNSA. Trimming left V 1 base short and J 4 bases short, with 11 bases between. The CDR3 loop spans 15 amino acids. In DNA, the CDR3 is TGTGCCAGCAGCTTAGAGGGGACCATATACAATGAGCAGTTCTTC. Translated, it gives CASSLEGTIYNEQFF.

This clonotype was detected once. Just one base apart from a much larger clone, this may be a read error. This chain joins TRBV2 and TRBJ2-1; D may be TRBD2 (5 bases). The CDR3 has 14 residues. Germline values: CDR1 SNHLY, CDR2 FYNNEI. CDR3 bases: TGTGCCGGCAGTGAATCGACTACCGTGTATGAGCAGTTCTTC. This encodes CAGSESTTVYEQFF.

This clonotype was counted at least ten times. The chain couples TRBV12-3 or TRBV12-4 to TRBJ2-5; perhaps TRBD1 as D (6 bases). CDR3 length: 16 residues. Trimming removed 5 bases at V and 4 bases at J, with 20 bases between. The CDR3, as DNA: TGTGCCAGCAGTCGTCACGCGGTCCCCAGGGGAGAGACCCAGTACTTC. This sequence encodes CASSRHAVPRGETQYF.

This clonotype was found many times. This chain joins TRBV3-1 and TRBJ2-4; 8 bases map to TRBD1. Germline V gene sequence: CDR1 LGHDT, CDR2 YNNKEL (reference sequence). CDR3 length equals 13 residues. The V gene end was trimmed by 0 bases and the J gene end by 9 bases; junction bases not matched to a gene: 1. The CDR3 region is CASSQEDRGIQYF. The CDR3 DNA reads TGTGCCAGCAGCCAAGAAGACAGGGGCATTCAGTACTTC.

This clonotype was counted ten times or more. This chain uses TRBV4-3 with TRBJ1-3, with D perhaps TRBD1 (5 bases). The CDR3 extends over 16 amino acids. Germline values: CDR1 LGHNA, CDR2 YSLEER. V dropped 4 bases and J dropped 1 base, with 14 bases sitting between them. As DNA, the CDR3 is TGCGCCAGCAGCCCGACCACAGGATATTCTGGAAACACCATATATTTT. Protein: CASSPTTGYSGNTIYF.

The sample holds many counts of this clonotype. The chain links TRBV4-3 to TRBJ2-7, with TRBD2 identical over 9 bases. Germline-derived CDR1 and CDR2 are LGHNA and YSLEER. The CDR3 consists of 15 residues. V lost 1 base, J lost 3 bases, and 4 bases stayed unmatched. CDR3 loop: CASSQGLAAGYEQYF. As DNA, the CDR3 is TGCGCCAGCAGCCAAGGACTAGCGGCCGGCTACGAGCAGTACTTC.

This clonotype was counted at least ten times. The J gene is TRBJ1-1, the V gene TRBV30; 7 nucleotides match TRBD1. The CDR3 contains 15 residues. V lost 3 bases and J lost 0; bases outside the gene matches: 7. From germline, CDR1 is GTSNPN and CDR2 SVGIG (reference sequence). CDR3 DNA sequence: TGTGCCTGGAGCTTAGGGGACAGTATGAACACTGAAGCTTTCTTT. Its protein is CAWSLGDSMNTEAFF.

This clonotype was counted ten times or more. The V and J genes are TRBV7-9 and TRBJ2-7; tentative D call: TRBD1 (5 bases). Germline V gene data show CDR1 as SEHNR and CDR2 as FQNEAQ (reference sequence). This CDR3 is built from 13 residues. V was shortened by 1 base and J by 4 bases, with 8 bases between the two germline ends. The CDR3 DNA is TGTGCCAGCAGCTTAGTTGACAGATACGAGCAGTACTTC. Translated, it gives CASSLVDRYEQYF.

This clonotype was detected ten times or more. The chain couples TRBV27 to TRBJ2-1; 8 bases fit TRBD1. Germline-derived CDR1 and CDR2 are MNHEY and SMNVEV (reference sequence). This CDR3 has 15 amino acids. V was clipped by 6 bases and J by 6 bases; unmatched bases: 10. CDR3 loop: CASSPQGAPLNEQFF. The CDR3 DNA reads as TGTGCCAGCAGCCCGCAGGGGGCCCCTCTCAATGAGCAGTTCTTC.

This clonotype came up once. This may be a read error: a much more frequent sequence differs by one nucleotide. The conserved phenylalanine or tryptophan is not found at the CDR3 terminus, so this likely reflects a read error. CDR3 protein: CASSYSLAGYTEAFL. The CDR3 DNA is TGTGCCAGCAGTTACTCCTTGGCAGGGTACACTGAAGCTTTCCTT. The chain recombines TRBV6-2 or TRBV6-3 with TRBJ1-1; TRBD1 might be the D (5 bases). This CDR3 contains 15 residues. V was trimmed by 0 bases and J by 3 bases, leaving 11 bases between them. Germline CDR1 and CDR2: MNHEY and SVGEGT.

This clonotype was observed many times. V usage is TRBV6-1 and J usage is TRBJ2-1; 9 nucleotides agree with TRBD1. The CDR3 consists of 15 residues. The germline V gene encodes CDR1 MNHNS and CDR2 SASEGT. Trimming removed 6 bases from V and 4 bases from J; junction bases left unmatched: 7. The DNA of the CDR3 is TGTGCCAGCAGACCACAGGGGGCCGGGTACAATGAGCAGTTCTTC. Protein product: CASRPQGAGYNEQFF.

In this sample, this clonotype turned up many times. The V and J genes are TRBV28 and TRBJ1-2; unclear D gene. Trimming removed 6 bases at V and 4 bases at J, with 12 bases between. Germline CDR1 MDHEN, CDR2 SYDVKM. CDR3 length equals 13 residues. This CDR3 is CASSPSDFYGYTF. Written as DNA, the CDR3 is TGTGCCAGCAGCCCCTCCGATTTCTATGGCTACACCTTC.